This TCR beta chain was captured in a study of beta chain features in type 1 diabetes. V shed 5 bases and J 4 bases; nucleotides not matched to a gene: 7. The CDR3 runs to 15 residues. CDR1 and CDR2 (germline): LNHDA, SQIVND (reference sequence). The sequenced template was cDNA made from the entire isolated RNA. Sequencing used immunoSEQ multiplex PCR; TCRdb keeps in-frame clones, though not all of them. There are about 42,000 clones in the sample; about 50% occur only once, and 0.25% to 0.3% lies in the top ten. This TCR was recovered from a woman aged 30 to 39 in good health. The sample taken for sequencing was stem cell memory CD4+ T cells from blood. The gene calls are TRBV19 and TRBJ2-1, with 8 bases lining up with TRBD2. The CDR3 loop reads CASSVSGSQYNEQFF. CDR3 in DNA: TGTGCCAGTAGTGTGAGCGGGAGTCAGTACAATGAGCAGTTCTTC.